These 2 T cell receptor beta chains were sequenced from one sample in a study of T cell repertoires in cytomegalovirus infection. TCRdb recomputed calls from the reads with MiXCR, one row per CDR3 protein. The sample lists approximately 100,000 distinct CDR3 sequences, around a quarter occurring once. What was sequenced was CD8+ T cells from PBMCs. These TCRs come from a human donor in good health (CMV status not recorded). Some clones in this sample may be carry-over from other donors' samples.

The genes are TRBV6-2 or TRBV6-3 and TRBJ2-5, with TRBD2 matching over 9 bases. The V and J ends lost 7 bases and 5 bases, in that order; junction bases with no gene match: 14. Germline CDR1 and CDR2: MNHEY and SVGEGT. The CDR3 spans 16 residues. In DNA form, the CDR3 reads TGTGCCAGCACCCCCTTTGCGGGCGGGGGGGCGGAGACCCAGTACTTC. Translating gives CASTPFAGGGAETQYF.

This chain uses TRBV4-3 with TRBJ1-3; D is ambiguous. This CDR3 has 15 residues. The germline CDR1 and CDR2 sequences are LGHNA and YSLEER. V lost 0 bases to trimming and J lost 0 bases, with 6 bases between them. The DNA of the CDR3 is TGCGCCAGCAGCCAAGAGTTGTCCTCTGGAAACACCATATATTTT. Translating gives CASSQELSSGNTIYF.